Below, 14 T cell receptor beta chains from the same sample are listed, as sequenced in a study of T-cell memory formation after mild COVID-19. TCRdb re-derived calls from the 5' RACE reads in MiXCR, one entry per CDR3 protein. The data contain 300,000 to 350,000 distinct CDR3 sequences, roughly 21% of them singletons. Sequencing was performed on PBMCs or a T cell subset sorted from them (not recorded which). The receptors come from a man aged 18-30 years who had mild COVID-19 (a few samples of this study predate the infection). Cell type and time point are not known.

The J gene is TRBJ1-1, the V gene TRBV4-3; D possibly corresponds to TRBD1 (6 bases). V dropped 1 base and J dropped 5 bases, with 14 bases sitting between them. Germline V lookup: CDR1 LGHNA, CDR2 YSLEER. The CDR3 sequence is 15 residues long. This chain's CDR3 is CASSQVGTLRTEAFF. CDR3 nucleotides: TGCGCCAGCAGCCAAGTCGGGACACTCAGGACTGAAGCTTTCTTT.

CDR3 sequence reads: CASTFSGGRSYNEQFF. The DNA for the CDR3 is TGTGCCAGCACCTTTAGCGGGGGACGCTCCTACAATGAGCAGTTCTTC. This chain uses TRBV6-2 or TRBV6-3 with TRBJ2-1; 9 bases agree with TRBD2. The CDR3 is 16 residues long. V shed 7 bases and J 0 bases; nucleotides not matched to a gene: 7. Looked up from germline, CDR1 is MNHEY and CDR2 is SVGEGT.

This clonotype was recorded a few times. The chain is built from TRBV2 and TRBJ2-3; 11 bases line up with TRBD1. Germline assignment: CDR1 SNHLY and CDR2 FYNNEI. This CDR3 spans 14 amino acids. Unmatched junction bases numbered 3, after V lost 7 bases and J lost 3 bases. CDR3 sequence (DNA): TGTGCCAGCAAGGGGACAGGGGGAACAGATACGCAGTATTTT. Translation: CASKGTGGTDTQYF.

In this sample, this clonotype turned up many times. The V gene is TRBV18, the J gene TRBJ2-7, with a tentative D call TRBD1 (6 bases). The CDR3 contains 13 residues. Germline CDR1 and CDR2: KGHSH and LQKENI. Trimming took off 5 bases at V and 6 bases at J, with 14 bases between the two ends. This CDR3 reads CASSRSDSSEQYV. DNA for the CDR3: TGTGCCAGCTCAAGATCGGACAGTTCCGAGCAGTACGTC.

This clonotype has at least ten counts. This chain links TRBV5-1 with TRBJ1-1; D gene uncertain. CDR3 size: 13 residues. Trimming took off 0 bases at V and 1 base at J, with 4 bases between the two ends. Germline V gene sequence: CDR1 SGHRS, CDR2 YFSETQ. The CDR3 bases are TGCGCCAGCAGCTTGGACCAGAACACTGAAGCTTTCTTT. Protein: CASSLDQNTEAFF.

In its sample, this clonotype was seen many times. The CDR3 here is CAWRSSYSTDTQYF. DNA of the CDR3: TGTGCCTGGAGGTCCAGCTATAGCACAGATACGCAGTATTTT. The chain recombines TRBV30 with TRBJ2-3; no reliable D call. Trimming cost V 3 bases and J 0 bases, with 10 bases left between them. The CDR3 contains 14 residues. CDR1 GTSNPN and CDR2 SVGIG come from the germline V gene (reference sequence).

Notes on this clonotype: This may come from a read error, since a much larger clone is one base off. The CDR3 reads CASSFVSDTQYF. The CDR3 DNA follows: TGTGCCAGCAGCTTCGTTTCGGATACGCAGTATTTT. The J gene is TRBJ2-3, the V gene TRBV7-9, with D unclear. In germline, CDR1 is SEHNR, CDR2 FQNEAQ (reference sequence). There are 12 residues in the CDR3. The V end lost 3 bases, the J end lost 6 bases, and 7 bases lay between the germline ends. Variable domain in full (rest from reference TRBV7-9 and TRBJ2-3): DTGVSQNPRHKITKRGQNVTFRCDPISEHNRLYWYRQTLGQGPEFLTYFQNEAQLEKSRLLSDRFSAERPKGSFSTLEIQRTEQGDSAMYLCASSFVSDTQYFGPGTRLTVL.

The chain couples TRBV6-6 to TRBJ2-3; D possibly uses TRBD1 or TRBD2 (5 bases each). V was clipped by 8 bases and J by 6 bases, with 15 bases between them. CDR1 is MNHNY and CDR2 is SVGAGI in the germline V gene (reference sequence). This CDR3 comprises 13 residues. CDR3 residues: CASEAGTHDTQYF. The CDR3 DNA follows: TGTGCCAGCGAGGCAGGGACCCACGATACGCAGTATTTT.

V and J are TRBV7-2 and TRBJ2-3, with no clear D. The CDR3 totals 14 residues. In germline, CDR1 is SGHTA, CDR2 FQGNSA. With 5 bases removed from V and 2 bases from J, the gap between germline ends came to 11 bases. For the CDR3, the DNA is TGTGCCAGCAGCCCGGCTAGGTTCACAGATACGCAGTATTTT. Translation gives CASSPARFTDTQYF.

The chain employs TRBV29-1 and TRBJ2-7; D not certain. The CDR3 has 11 residues. CDR1 SQVTM and CDR2 ANQGSEA come from the germline V gene. V shed 4 bases and J shed 3 bases, with 7 bases lying between them. The CDR3 nucleotides are TGCAGCGTTGGGGCCAACTACGAGCAGTACTTC. Translating it yields CSVGANYEQYF.

This clonotype turned up a few times. The DNA of the CDR3 is TGCAGTGCTAGGGGGGGGGACTATGGCTACACCTTC. Protein product: CSARGGDYGYTF. The chain is built from TRBV20-1 and TRBJ1-2; possibly TRBD1 for D (5 bases). V lost 3 bases and J lost 3, with 8 bases in between. CDR3 length: 12 amino acids. Germline CDR1 DFQATT, CDR2 SNEGSKA (reference sequence).

In this sample, this clonotype turned up a few times. The rearrangement joins TRBV21-1 to TRBJ2-7; TRBD2 was called by the table and not checked on the DNA. TRBV21-1 is labeled a pseudogene. This CDR3 region has 16 residues. CDR3 in DNA: TGTGCCAGCAGCAAAGCGCTCAGGGCTCTCCTCTACGAGCAGTACTTC. Protein: CASSKALRALLYEQYF.

J is TRBJ2-1 and V is TRBV6-5; 10 positions match TRBD1. The CDR3 sequence is 14 residues long. CDR1 is MNHEY, CDR2 SVGAGI, per germline. V was pared by 5 bases and J by 7 bases, with 5 bases of the junction left unmatched. CDR3 sequence reads: CASSTGTGVNEQFF. In nucleotides, the CDR3 is TGTGCCAGCAGTACAGGGACAGGGGTGAATGAGCAGTTCTTC.

In this sample, this clonotype turned up a few times. This chain links TRBV6-1 with TRBJ1-1; D ambiguous. The CDR3 runs to 13 residues. V lost 1 base and J lost 3, with 6 bases in between. CDR1 MNHNS and CDR2 SASEGT come from the germline V gene. The CDR3 coding sequence is TGTGCCAGCAGTGAAGATCGGCACACTGAAGCTTTCTTT. This sequence encodes CASSEDRHTEAFF.